Described below is a single T cell receptor (beta chain) sequence and its context. The data stem from a study of blood T cell repertoires in COVID-19. The CDR3 covers 18 residues. Per germline, CDR1 SNHLY and CDR2 FYNNEI. J gave up 4 bases and V 4 bases, and 16 bases lay outside the gene matches. Libraries were prepared by immunoSEQ multiplex PCR; TCRdb keeps only in-frame clonotypes and omits some of them. This repertoire shows about 170,000 clones, around 84% found once; its top ten account for 2% to 3%. Specimen: peripheral blood. The source is a woman of 80 years or more with COVID-19, enrolled during active disease. The rearrangement joins TRBV2 to TRBJ2-3; 8 bases match TRBD2. The CDR3 sequence is CASSVYLGSGRGADTQYF. The CDR3 DNA follows: TGTGCCAGCAGTGTTTATCTGGGGAGCGGGAGAGGGGCAGATACGCAGTATTTT.